This TCR beta chain originates from a study of cytomegalovirus exposure and HLA in healthy donors. Study-level information: It was reported in a later analysis that the same platform had been used for the 90 to 150 validation repertoires as for the roughly 710 first-cohort repertoires. Whole-study results and caveats: The dataset shows that most TCR sequences were rare, while some public TCRs occurred in many donors. According to the study, approximately 150 TCR beta chains were cytomegalovirus-associated.

The germline V gene encodes CDR1 LGHNA and CDR2 YSLEER. The V gene lost 5 bases and the J gene lost 5 bases, with 17 bases spanning the gap. The length of the CDR3 is 15 residues. The assay was immunoSEQ multiplex PCR, and TCRdb's table has in-frame clones only and misses some. The table lists 150,000 to 200,000 clones, 85% of them singletons. Regarding this clone: Its antigen is currently unknown.

The rearrangement uses TRBV4-3 and TRBJ2-3; D may be TRBD2 (6 bases). Sequencing was done on a sample of PBMCs. This clonotype was obtained from a young man in good health and CMV-seropositive. The CDR3 DNA reads TGCGCCAGCAGCGCGGCCGCCCTGGGAGGAGATACGCAGTATTTT. Amino acids: CASSAAALGGDTQYF.